This note documents a single T cell receptor beta chain sequence. Its antigen remains unknown. The sample is drawn from a study of T-cell reconstitution after alpha-beta-depleted transplantation in children. Preparation of the TCRbeta library used unique molecular identifiers. TCRdb used MiXCR to reprocess the PCR reads, holding one entry per CDR3 protein. The repertoire holds fewer than 550,000 distinct CDR3 sequences, with around 10% as singletons. Study results and limitations: The origin of high day-60 TCRbeta diversity in some patients lay in surviving recipient T cells and thymic progenitors. T-cell counts and diversity were attributed mostly to newly produced T cells one year after transplant. There were reportedly several hundred expanded graft clones from which alpha-beta T cells came about two months after transplant.

Germline V gene data show CDR1 as SGHAT and CDR2 as FQNNGV. The CDR3 runs to 18 residues. Deletions cut 4 bases from V and 0 bases from J, with 18 bases between. The chain combines TRBV11-2 with TRBJ2-2; D is undetermined. The material sequenced was PBMCs, mostly from graft donor cells, taken 180 days after TCRalphabeta/CD19-depleted stem cell transplant. This TCR was recovered from a female patient aged 2-10 years who had a stem cell transplant for aplastic anemia, so the T cells may come from the graft donor. The CDR3 DNA is TGTGCCAGCAGCTCTGGCCCCCGAATATTAACGAACACCGGGGAGCTGTTTTTT. This encodes CASSSGPRILTNTGELFF.